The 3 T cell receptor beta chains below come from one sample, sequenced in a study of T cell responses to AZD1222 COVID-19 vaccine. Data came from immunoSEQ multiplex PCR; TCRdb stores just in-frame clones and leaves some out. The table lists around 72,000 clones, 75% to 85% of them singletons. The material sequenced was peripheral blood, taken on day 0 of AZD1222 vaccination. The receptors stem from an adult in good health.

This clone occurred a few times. The CDR3 sequence is CASSQVSGVETYGYTF. The DNA for the CDR3 is TGCGCCAGCAGCCAAGTTTCAGGGGTAGAAACCTATGGCTACACCTTC. The chain recombines TRBV4-1 with TRBJ1-2, with D maybe TRBD1 (6 bases). Germline CDR1 reads MGHRA; CDR2 reads YSYEKL. CDR3 length: 16 residues. V was trimmed by 1 base and J by 4 bases, leaving 16 bases between them.

The CDR3 coding sequence is TGCAGCGTTGGCACCGGTCCCCTCTTAACGTATGGCTACACCTTC. Protein product: CSVGTGPLLTYGYTF. V gene TRBV29-1 combines with J gene TRBJ1-2; D remains ambiguous. Trimming took off 4 bases at V and 5 bases at J, with 20 bases between the two ends. The CDR3 length is 15 residues. Germline V gives CDR1 SQVTM, CDR2 ANQGSEA.

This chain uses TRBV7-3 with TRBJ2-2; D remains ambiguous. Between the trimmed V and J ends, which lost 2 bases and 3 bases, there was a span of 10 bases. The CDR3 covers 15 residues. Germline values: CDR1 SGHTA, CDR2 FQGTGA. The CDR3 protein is CASSLSGLDTGELFF. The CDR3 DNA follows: TGTGCCAGCAGCTTATCCGGGTTGGACACCGGGGAGCTGTTTTTT.